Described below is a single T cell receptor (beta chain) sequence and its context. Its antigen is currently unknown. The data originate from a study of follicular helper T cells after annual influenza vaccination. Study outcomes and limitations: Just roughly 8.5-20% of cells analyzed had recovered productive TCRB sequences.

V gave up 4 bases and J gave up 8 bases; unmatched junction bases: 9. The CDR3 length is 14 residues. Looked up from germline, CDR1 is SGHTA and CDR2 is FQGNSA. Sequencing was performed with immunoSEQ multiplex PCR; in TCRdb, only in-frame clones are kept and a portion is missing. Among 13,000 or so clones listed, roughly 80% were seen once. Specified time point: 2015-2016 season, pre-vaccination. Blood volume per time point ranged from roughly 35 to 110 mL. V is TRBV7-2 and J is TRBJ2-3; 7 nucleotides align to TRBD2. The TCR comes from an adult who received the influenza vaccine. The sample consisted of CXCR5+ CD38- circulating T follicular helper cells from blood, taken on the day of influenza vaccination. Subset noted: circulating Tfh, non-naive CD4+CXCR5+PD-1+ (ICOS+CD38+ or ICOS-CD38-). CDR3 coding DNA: TGTGCCAGCAGCTCCGGAGCGGGGTGGGGTACGCAGTATTTT. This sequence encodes CASSSGAGWGTQYF.